This TCR beta chain was recorded in a study of blood T cell repertoires in COVID-19. Turning to the study itself: The analysed material was cDNA or gDNA that came from T cells, B-cell-depleted T cells, or PBMCs.

Repertoires were generated with immunoSEQ multiplex PCR, while TCRdb's copy carries only in-frame clones and drops some. The top ten hold about 1% of the sample, which has approximately 500,000 clones, approximately 92% seen once. Seattle participants joined during active infection and were tracked over time. The sequence was collected from a man aged 18 to 35 with COVID-19, enrolled during active disease. Source material: peripheral blood.

CDR3 protein: CASSFSGSYEQYF. CDR3 nucleotide sequence: TGTGCCAGCAGCTTTAGCGGGAGTTACGAGCAGTACTTC. This chain uses TRBV5-5 with TRBJ2-7; 9 bases agree with TRBD2. The V segment lost 2 bases and the J segment 4 bases; nucleotides outside the gene matches: 1. This CDR3 comprises 13 residues. Germline lookup yields CDR1 SGHKS and CDR2 YYEKEE (reference sequence).